The 22 T cell receptor beta chains below come from one sample, sequenced in a study of blood T cell repertoires in COVID-19. The method was immunoSEQ multiplex PCR; TCRdb's version includes in-frame clones alone and lacks a portion of them. Here the sample spans roughly 98,000 clones, around 81% being singletons. The sequencing sample was made of peripheral blood. These receptors were obtained from a woman in her sixties or seventies with active or convalescent COVID-19.

The rearrangement joins TRBV5-1 to TRBJ2-7, with a possible D match to TRBD2 (5 bases). V was cut by 0 bases and J by 4 bases, with 23 bases left in between. Germline values: CDR1 SGHRS, CDR2 YFSETQ. The CDR3 spans 18 residues. CDR3 nucleotides: TGCGCCAGCAGCTTGGCTTTCGTCGGGCGAGGGAATGGATACGAGCAGTACTTC. Protein: CASSLAFVGRGNGYEQYF.

The J gene is TRBJ1-2, the V gene TRBV11-2; D is perhaps TRBD1 (5 bases). The CDR3 runs to 15 residues. The germline V gene has CDR1 SGHAT and CDR2 FQNNGV. Trimming removed 5 bases from V and 8 bases from J, with 21 bases in between. DNA for the CDR3: TGTGCCAGCAGCCCCCTCCGGGACGGGGGTAAGGGCTACACCTTC. As protein: CASSPLRDGGKGYTF.

This chain's CDR3 is CASSAARGGDTQYF. For the CDR3, the DNA is TGTGCCAGCAGCGCCGCCAGGGGCGGAGATACGCAGTATTTT. The V and J genes are TRBV11-2 and TRBJ2-3; possible D gene TRBD1, 6 bases. Trimming removed 5 bases at V and 5 bases at J, with 14 bases between. CDR3 length equals 14 residues. The germline V gene has CDR1 SGHAT and CDR2 FQNNGV.

Here the CDR3 DNA reads TGTGCCAGCAGGCCGGGACAGGGGCCAAATCCACCCCTCCACTTT. This translates into CASRPGQGPNPPLHF. The chain employs TRBV6-5 and TRBJ1-6; TRBD1 aligns across 10 bases. Per germline, CDR1 MNHEY and CDR2 SVGAGI. Trimming removed 6 bases from V and 11 bases from J; junction bases left unmatched: 10. The CDR3 covers 15 residues.

The chain recombines TRBV10-2 with TRBJ2-7; 9 positions match TRBD2. Losses at the gene ends were 8 bases for V and 0 bases for J; bases not matched to a gene: 11. Germline loops: CDR1 WSHSY, CDR2 SAAADI. The CDR3 loop spans 16 amino acids. The CDR3 DNA sequence: TGCGCCAGCGGCGACCGGGCGGGGGGGGGCTCCTACGAGCAGTACTTC. This codes for CASGDRAGGGSYEQYF.

This chain joins TRBV11-2 and TRBJ2-7, with D possibly matching TRBD2 (5 bases). Per germline, CDR1 SGHAT and CDR2 FQNNGV. V was clipped by 1 base and J by 5 bases, with 12 bases between them. The CDR3 is made up of 14 amino acids. This CDR3 is CASSLADGVHEQYF. CDR3 coding DNA: TGTGCCAGCAGCTTAGCCGACGGGGTCCACGAGCAGTACTTC.

V usage is TRBV29-1 and J usage is TRBJ1-1; D perhaps matches TRBD1 (6 bases). The CDR3 extends over 13 amino acids. Per germline, CDR1 SQVTM and CDR2 ANQGSEA. The germline V and J ends were trimmed by 7 bases and 6 bases, with 18 bases remaining between them. In nucleotides, the CDR3 is TGCAGCGCGCAAACAGGGTTAGCTCCTGAAGCTTTCTTT. It encodes CSAQTGLAPEAFF.

The chain combines TRBV6-5 with TRBJ1-5; 7 bases match TRBD1. The CDR3 has 16 residues. Germline trimming cut 0 bases from V and 3 bases from J; bases unmatched to any gene: 5. CDR1 is MNHEY, CDR2 SVGAGI, per germline. As DNA, the CDR3 is TGTGCCAGCAGTTACTCAAGACAGGGTACCAATCAGCCCCAGCATTTT. It specifies CASSYSRQGTNQPQHF.

A few counts support this clone. The genes are TRBV12-3 or TRBV12-4 and TRBJ1-6; 7 bases are shared with TRBD1. The CDR3 length is 13 residues. The V and J ends lost 7 bases and 12 bases, in that order; junction bases with no gene match: 9. The CDR3 DNA reads as TGTGCCAGCAACCGGGACAGAAACCAACCCCTCCACTTT. Translated, it gives CASNRDRNQPLHF.

The V gene is TRBV7-9, the J gene TRBJ1-6; D gene uncertain. CDR3 length: 13 amino acids. CDR1 and CDR2 from the germline V gene are SEHNR and FQNEAQ (reference sequence). V was cut by 5 bases and J by 7 bases, with 9 bases left in between. CDR3 DNA: TGTGCCAGCAGCGCGAGACTGAATTCACCCCTCCACTTT. Amino acid sequence: CASSARLNSPLHF.

The rearrangement joins TRBV7-2 to TRBJ1-5; the match to TRBD1 covers 9 bases. This CDR3 contains 15 residues. From germline, CDR1 is SGHTA and CDR2 FQGNSA. The J segment lost 6 bases and the V segment lost 1 base, leaving 4 bases of the junction unmatched. The CDR3 loop is CASSLGGQGAQPQHF. DNA of the CDR3: TGTGCCAGCAGCTTAGGGGGACAGGGTGCTCAGCCCCAGCATTTT.

V usage is TRBV28 and J usage is TRBJ1-2, with D perhaps matching TRBD1 (5 bases). Deletions cut 7 bases from V and 4 bases from J, with 16 bases between. Per the germline V gene, CDR1 is MDHEN and CDR2 is SYDVKM. This CDR3 is 14 amino acids long. CDR3 nucleotides: TGTGCCAGCACCTCCGGGGGGGTAGGCTATGGCTACACCTTC. This codes for CASTSGGVGYGYTF.

The CDR3 DNA is TGTGCCAGCTCATCAAGACAGTTCTCTGGAAACACCATATATTTT. Its translation is CASSSRQFSGNTIYF. The J gene is TRBJ1-3, the V gene TRBV18; D possibly corresponds to TRBD1 (5 bases). The CDR3 length is 15 residues. Per the germline V gene, CDR1 is KGHSH and CDR2 is LQKENI. V was cut by 5 bases and J by 0 bases, with 11 bases left in between. Based on the CDR3 plus reference TRBV18 and TRBJ1-3, the full variable domain is NAGVMQNPRHLVRRRGQEARLRCSPMKGHSHVYWYRQLPEEGLKFMVYLQKENIIDESGMPKERFSAEFPKEGPSILRIQQVVRGDSAAYFCASSSRQFSGNTIYFGEGSWLTVV.

This rearrangement joins TRBV7-9 to TRBJ2-5; D gene ambiguous. Trimming removed 4 bases at V and 0 bases at J, with 3 bases between. The CDR3 contains 12 residues. Per germline, CDR1 SEHNR and CDR2 FQNEAQ (reference sequence). CDR3 in DNA: TGTGCCAGCAGCTCGTACCAAGAGACCCAGTACTTC. Translation: CASSSYQETQYF. The full variable domain, with the rest looked up from reference TRBV7-9 and TRBJ2-5, is DTGVSQNPRHKITKRGQNVTFRCDPISEHNRLYWYRQTLGQGPEFLTYFQNEAQLEKSRLLSDRFSAERPKGSFSTLEIQRTEQGDSAMYLCASSSYQETQYFGPGTRLLVL.

This chain connects TRBV5-5 to TRBJ1-5; D unresolved. The CDR3 has 12 amino acids. Per the germline V gene, CDR1 is SGHKS and CDR2 is YYEKEE (reference sequence). V was shortened by 1 base and J by 4 bases, with 3 bases between the two germline ends. CDR3 region: CASSLINQPQHF. In nucleotides, the CDR3 is TGTGCCAGCAGCTTGATAAATCAGCCCCAGCATTTT.

V usage is TRBV28 and J usage is TRBJ1-6, with D perhaps matching TRBD1 (6 bases). This CDR3 spans 15 amino acids. Trimming shortened V by 4 bases and J by 4 bases, and 11 bases separated the two germline ends. Germline lookup yields CDR1 MDHEN and CDR2 SYDVKM. This chain's CDR3 is CASSSRTAYNSPLHF. The CDR3, as DNA: TGTGCCAGCAGTTCCCGGACAGCGTATAATTCACCCCTCCACTTT.

This chain links TRBV6-5 with TRBJ2-2; D perhaps matches TRBD2 (6 bases). The CDR3 has 15 residues. Germline V gene lookup returns CDR1 MNHEY and CDR2 SVGAGI. Trimming took 7 bases from V and 1 from J, leaving 13 bases between them. CDR3 amino acids: CASTPVGGNTGELFF. Here the CDR3 DNA reads TGTGCCAGCACCCCAGTGGGGGGGAACACCGGGGAGCTGTTTTTT.

The chain carries TRBV5-1 and TRBJ2-2, with D possibly matching TRBD2 (6 bases). The V gene lost 4 bases and the J gene lost 8 bases, with 18 bases spanning the gap. Germline values: CDR1 SGHRS, CDR2 YFSETQ. This CDR3 has 15 residues. The CDR3 loop reads CASSRGLATSGELFF. For the CDR3, the DNA is TGCGCCAGCAGCCGCGGTCTAGCGACCTCAGGGGAGCTGTTTTTT.

The gene calls are TRBV10-3 and TRBJ2-1; 9 bases line up with TRBD1. Germline CDR1 is ENHRY and CDR2 is SYGVKD. V was pared by 0 bases and J by 8 bases, with 23 bases of the junction left unmatched. The CDR3 sequence is 21 residues long. CDR3 in amino acids: CAISESLGIVNRDRVRDEQFF. The CDR3 DNA is TGTGCCATCAGTGAGTCGCTCGGGATAGTTAACCGGGACAGGGTACGAGATGAGCAGTTCTTC.

This clone was seen a few times. The CDR3 region has the DNA TGTGCCAGCAGTCCCCGACAGGGGGCGCGGTTTGGCTACACCTTC. This encodes CASSPRQGARFGYTF. The V gene is TRBV28, the J gene TRBJ1-2; 10 bases fit TRBD1. Germline trimming cut 5 bases from V and 7 bases from J; bases unmatched to any gene: 10. The CDR3 has 15 amino acids. From germline, CDR1 is MDHEN and CDR2 SYDVKM.

V usage is TRBV5-5 and J usage is TRBJ2-2; 7 bases match TRBD1. The CDR3 loop spans 15 amino acids. Germline loops: CDR1 SGHKS, CDR2 YYEKEE (reference sequence). Trimming at V came to 4 bases and at J to 0 bases, leaving 3 bases not matched to a gene. The CDR3 DNA sequence: TGTGCCAGCAGCCCCGGGACAGCGAACACCGGGGAGCTGTTTTTT. Its translation is CASSPGTANTGELFF.

The rearrangement uses TRBV19 and TRBJ2-2, with 10 bases identical to TRBD1. CDR1 is LNHDA, CDR2 SQIVND, per germline (reference sequence). J was trimmed by 5 bases and V by 4 bases; bases with no gene match: 4. This CDR3 is 15 amino acids long. The CDR3, as DNA: TGTGCCAGTAGTAGCGGGACAGGGGATACCGGGGAGCTGTTTTTT. Translating gives CASSSGTGDTGELFF.